Listed here are 28 T cell receptor beta chains from one sample, sequenced in a study of follicular helper T cells after annual influenza vaccination. Here immunoSEQ multiplex PCR was the method, and the copy in TCRdb shows in-frame clones only, minus some. This table holds over 6,000 clones, approximately 78% found once. Stated time point: 2015-2016 season, 7 days after influenza vaccination. The sequenced sample was CXCR5- memory CD4+ T cells sorted from blood, obtained 7 days after influenza vaccination. Every receptor here comes from an adult who received the influenza vaccine.

This clone was counted a few times. The CDR3, as DNA: TGTGCCAGCAGCTTGACAGGGTACTACGAGCAGTACTTC. Amino acid sequence: CASSLTGYYEQYF. This rearrangement joins TRBV5-5 to TRBJ2-7; maybe TRBD1 (6 bases). V was clipped by 1 base and J by 3 bases, with 8 bases between them. This CDR3 contains 13 residues. CDR1 is SGHKS and CDR2 is YYEKEE in the germline V gene (reference sequence).

The rearrangement links TRBV11-3 to TRBJ2-2; weak D call: TRBD2 (6 bases). The CDR3 consists of 15 residues. V lost 4 bases and J 1 base, leaving 10 bases between the germline ends. Per germline, CDR1 SGHNT and CDR2 YENEEA. CDR3 nucleotides: TGTGCCAGCAGCTCCCTCGGGGGGAACACCGGGGAGCTGTTTTTT. This encodes CASSSLGGNTGELFF.

The chain is built from TRBV5-1 and TRBJ1-6; 8 bases are shared with TRBD1. Germline trimming cut 0 bases from V and 6 bases from J; bases unmatched to any gene: 2. CDR3 length equals 15 residues. From germline, CDR1 is SGHRS and CDR2 YFSETQ. In DNA form, the CDR3 reads TGCGCCAGCAGCTTGGCAGGGGGCCGTAATTCACCCCTCCACTTT. Its translation: CASSLAGGRNSPLHF. Complete variable domain (other parts from reference TRBV5-1 and TRBJ1-6): KAGVTQTPRYLIKTRGQQVTLSCSPISGHRSVSWYQQTPGQGLQFLFEYFSETQRNKGNFPGRFSGRQFSNSRSEMNVSTLELGDSALYLCASSLAGGRNSPLHFGNGTRLTVT.

The chain uses TRBV7-2 and TRBJ2-7; the D is unclear. This CDR3 has 11 residues. Trimming pared 5 bases from V and 3 bases from J, leaving 5 bases between. Germline V gene data show CDR1 as SGHTA and CDR2 as FQGNSA. CDR3: CASSDRYEQYF. The DNA for the CDR3 is TGTGCCAGCAGCGATCGCTACGAGCAGTACTTC.

Details on this clone: At one end, the junction sequence differs from germline, possibly due to a read error. The chain has TRBV6-1 and TRBJ2-7; 11 bases agree with TRBD2. The CDR3 runs 12 residues. Germline CDR1 reads MNHNS; CDR2 reads SASEGT. CDR3 nucleotide sequence: TGTGCCAGCAGTGAAACGGGACTAGCGGTTTCCTTC. It yields the protein CASSETGLAVSF.

V is TRBV10-3 and J is TRBJ2-2; D gene unclear. The ends were cut back, 5 bases at V and 5 bases at J, with 15 bases in the middle. The CDR3 is 15 amino acids. Germline CDR1 and CDR2: ENHRY and SYGVKD. The CDR3, as DNA: TGTGCCATCAGTCGAGGAAAGACATTTACCGGGGAGCTGTTTTTT. Protein sequence: CAISRGKTFTGELFF.

The rearrangement links TRBV28 to TRBJ2-2; 7 bases are a match to TRBD1. Germline CDR1 and CDR2: MDHEN and SYDVKM. The CDR3 has 15 amino acids. The trim removed 7 bases at V and 4 bases at J, leaving 9 bases unmatched. The CDR3 DNA follows: TGTGCCAGCAACCCGGACAGGTTCGGCACCGGGGAGCTGTTTTTT. Its translation is CASNPDRFGTGELFF. Full variable domain (rest looked up from reference TRBV28 and TRBJ2-2): DVKVTQSSRYLVKRTGEKVFLECVQDMDHENMFWYRQDPGLGLRLIYFSYDVKMKEKGDIPEGYSVSREKKERFSLILESASTNQTSMYLCASNPDRFGTGELFFGEGSRLTVL.

The rearrangement uses TRBV5-3 and TRBJ2-1; TRBD1 matches 10 bases. TRBV5-3 is an ORF; its function is uncertain. Trimming removed 4 bases from V and 6 bases from J; junction bases left unmatched: 4. The CDR3 has 14 amino acids. DNA of the CDR3: TGTGCCAGAAGCCGGGACAGGGGCTTCAATGAGCAGTTCTTC. Its translation is CARSRDRGFNEQFF.

The chain uses TRBV7-9 and TRBJ2-3; perhaps TRBD1 as D (5 bases). The germline gives CDR1 SEHNR, CDR2 FQNEAQ (reference sequence). CDR3 size: 16 residues. V dropped 1 base and J dropped 6 bases, with 17 bases sitting between them. The CDR3 region has the DNA TGTGCCAGCAGCTTAGGGTCCAGGGTGGAAGGGGATACGCAGTATTTT. It codes for CASSLGSRVEGDTQYF.

The gene calls are TRBV9 and TRBJ2-1; 11 bases match TRBD2. In germline, CDR1 is SGDLS, CDR2 YYNGEE. This CDR3 has 15 residues. V was clipped by 2 bases and J by 4 bases; unmatched bases: 2. CDR3 in amino acids: CASSVGTSGYNEQFF. The CDR3 DNA reads as TGTGCCAGCAGCGTCGGGACTAGCGGTTACAATGAGCAGTTCTTC.

The V gene is TRBV28, the J gene TRBJ1-4, with no clear D. Trimming cost V 6 bases and J 0 bases, with 20 bases left between them. Germline V gene lookup returns CDR1 MDHEN and CDR2 SYDVKM. The CDR3 runs to 18 residues. For the CDR3, the DNA is TGTGCCAGCAGCCTTTCGGCGAGCCGCCCCACAACTAATGAAAAACTGTTTTTT. Translation gives CASSLSASRPTTNEKLFF.

The table lists this clone with a count of one. The sample carries other DNA sequences with the same CDR3. The V call is TRBV4-1, the J call TRBJ1-1; TRBD1 agrees at 8 bases. This CDR3 region has 18 residues. The J segment lost 0 bases and the V segment lost 4 bases, leaving 13 bases of the junction unmatched. Germline assignment: CDR1 MGHRA and CDR2 YSYEKL. The CDR3 loop reads CASSLLITGGTMNTEAFF. CDR3 nucleotide sequence: TGCGCCAGCAGCCTACTCATAACAGGGGGAACTATGAACACTGAAGCTTTCTTT.

The V gene is TRBV4-1, the J gene TRBJ2-4; 11 nucleotides line up with TRBD2. Unmatched junction bases numbered 2, after V lost 4 bases and J lost 0 bases. The CDR3 spans 16 residues. CDR1 is MGHRA, CDR2 YSYEKL, per germline. The DNA of the CDR3 is TGCGCCAGCAGCCCGGGACTAGCGGTAGCCAAAAACATTCAGTACTTC. It is translated as CASSPGLAVAKNIQYF.

The chain combines TRBV20-1 with TRBJ1-1, with a weak D call TRBD1 (6 bases). This CDR3 comprises 11 residues. In germline, CDR1 is DFQATT, CDR2 SNEGSKA (reference sequence). V lost 4 bases and J lost 4, with 7 bases in between. CDR3 region: CSAKGGTEAFF. The CDR3 nucleotides are TGCAGTGCTAAGGGGGGCACTGAAGCTTTCTTT.

V gene TRBV10-3 combines with J gene TRBJ2-4, with 14 bases matching TRBD2. The CDR3 sequence is 15 residues long. The germline CDR1 and CDR2 sequences are ENHRY and SYGVKD. The trim removed 3 bases at V and 6 bases at J, leaving 1 base unmatched. The CDR3 DNA sequence: TGTGCCATCAGTGAAGGACTAGCGGGGGGAAACATTCAGTACTTC. Protein product: CAISEGLAGGNIQYF.

The J gene is TRBJ2-7, the V gene TRBV5-4; 7 positions match TRBD1. The germline V gene has CDR1 SGHNT and CDR2 YYREEE (reference sequence). Trimming removed 4 bases from V and 5 bases from J; junction bases left unmatched: 12. The CDR3 is 15 amino acids. CDR3 nucleotide sequence: TGTGCCAGCAGCAGTGAAGGCAGGGGGTCTAACGAGCAGTACTTC. Translated: CASSSEGRGSNEQYF.

The gene calls are TRBV15 and TRBJ1-1; no firm D call. This CDR3 region has 16 residues. CDR1 and CDR2 from the germline V gene are LNHNV and YYDKDF (reference sequence). The V and J ends lost 1 base and 4 bases respectively, with 16 bases between them. This chain's CDR3 is CATSRGDGGIGTEAFF. In DNA form, the CDR3 reads TGTGCCACCAGCAGAGGGGATGGAGGGATCGGCACTGAAGCTTTCTTT.

On this clone itself: The DNA is omitted, as the CDR3 cannot be located on it reliably, and the CDR3 follows TCRdb's listing. The chain is built from TRBV19 and TRBJ2-7; no DNA check was done on the table's D call, TRBD1. Germline loops: CDR1 LNHDA, CDR2 SQIVND (reference sequence). The CDR3 sequence runs 13 residues, both termini included. The CDR3 sequence: CASTSGQAYEQYF.

The CDR3 DNA reads TGCGCCAGCAGCTTACAGGGCGAAGGAGCCAAAAACATTCAGTACTTC. Residues: CASSLQGEGAKNIQYF. This chain uses TRBV5-1 with TRBJ2-4; tentative D call: TRBD1 (6 bases). Germline CDR1 and CDR2: SGHRS and YFSETQ. V lost 2 bases, J lost 0 bases, and 12 bases lay in between. The CDR3 sequence is 16 residues long.

Here the CDR3 DNA reads TGCGCCAGCAGCTTGGCCGGGAACTCCTACAATGAGCAGTTCTTC. This codes for CASSLAGNSYNEQFF. The chain uses TRBV5-1 and TRBJ2-1; D is perhaps TRBD2 (5 bases). Germline V gene data show CDR1 as SGHRS and CDR2 as YFSETQ. This CDR3 has 15 amino acids. Trimming pared 0 bases from V and 0 bases from J, leaving 7 bases between.

V usage is TRBV12-5 and J usage is TRBJ2-5; tentative D call: TRBD1 (5 bases). The germline gives CDR1 LGHNT, CDR2 FRNRAP. Trimming cost V 2 bases and J 5 bases, with 15 bases left between them. The CDR3 consists of 15 residues. CDR3: CASGLNGQSGETQYF. The CDR3 region has the DNA TGTGCTAGTGGTTTGAACGGACAAAGTGGGGAGACCCAGTACTTC.

The chain has TRBV9 and TRBJ2-1; 10 nucleotides match TRBD2. Germline V gene sequence: CDR1 SGDLS, CDR2 YYNGEE. Trimming cost V 4 bases and J 4 bases; bases outside gene matches: 11. This CDR3 comprises 17 residues. CDR3: CASSSYSGRPFYNEQFF. CDR3 coding DNA: TGTGCCAGCAGCTCTTATAGCGGGAGGCCTTTTTACAATGAGCAGTTCTTC.

This chain uses TRBV10-3 with TRBJ2-2; D uncertain. CDR3 length equals 12 residues. Trimming cost V 2 bases and J 5 bases, with 3 bases left between them. Germline V gene data show CDR1 as ENHRY and CDR2 as SYGVKD. The CDR3 coding sequence is TGTGCCATCAGTGAGGGAACCGGGGAGCTGTTTTTT. Its translation: CAISEGTGELFF.

In DNA form, the CDR3 reads TGTGCCAGCAGCTCTGGGGACAATCAGCCCCAGCATTTT. Translated, it gives CASSSGDNQPQHF. The rearrangement joins TRBV5-5 to TRBJ1-5; D unclear. V was trimmed by 3 bases and J by 3 bases, leaving 7 bases between them. The CDR3 has 13 residues. Germline CDR1 SGHKS, CDR2 YYEKEE (reference sequence).

The chain links TRBV19 to TRBJ1-5; TRBD1 might be the D (5 bases). V lost 3 bases and J lost 1, with 10 bases in between. The CDR3 totals 15 residues. Germline V lookup: CDR1 LNHDA, CDR2 SQIVND (reference sequence). As DNA, the CDR3 is TGTGCCAGTAGTATGGGGGAGTGGAGCAATCAGCCCCAGCATTTT. It specifies CASSMGEWSNQPQHF.

This chain links TRBV30 with TRBJ1-1, with no clear D. The CDR3 is 12 amino acids. Germline CDR1 is GTSNPN and CDR2 is SVGIG (reference sequence). CDR3 DNA: TGTGCAACGGCAAGGTCGGACACTGAAGCTTTCTTT. This translates into CATARSDTEAFF.

Only one count was recorded for this clone. V usage is TRBV7-2 and J usage is TRBJ2-1; TRBD2 agrees at 10 bases. The CDR3 is 13 residues long. Germline values: CDR1 SGHTA, CDR2 FQGNSA. V gave up 5 bases and J gave up 15 bases; unmatched junction bases: 10. CDR3 coding DNA: TGTGCCAGCAGCAGAGAGCGGGAGGGTTATCGGTTCTTC. This translates into CASSREREGYRFF.

The genes are TRBV19 and TRBJ1-4; 9 bases line up with TRBD1. Germline V gene sequence: CDR1 LNHDA, CDR2 SQIVND (reference sequence). There are 15 residues in the CDR3. Trimming took 3 bases from V and 8 from J; bases not matched to a gene: 7. The CDR3 loop reads CASSMGDRVWEKLFF. The CDR3 DNA reads as TGTGCCAGTAGTATGGGGGACAGGGTTTGGGAAAAACTGTTTTTT.